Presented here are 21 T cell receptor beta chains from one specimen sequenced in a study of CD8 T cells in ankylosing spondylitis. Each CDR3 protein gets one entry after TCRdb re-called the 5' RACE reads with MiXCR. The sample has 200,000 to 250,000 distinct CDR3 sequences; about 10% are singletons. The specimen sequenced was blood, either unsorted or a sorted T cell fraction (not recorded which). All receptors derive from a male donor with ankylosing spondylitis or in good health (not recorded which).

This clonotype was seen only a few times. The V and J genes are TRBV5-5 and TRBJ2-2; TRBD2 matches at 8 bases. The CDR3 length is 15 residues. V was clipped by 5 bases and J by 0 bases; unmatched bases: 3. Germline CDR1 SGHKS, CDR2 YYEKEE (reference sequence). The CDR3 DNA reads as TGTGCCAGCAGAATGGGACTAGCGAACACCGGGGAGCTGTTTTTT. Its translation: CASRMGLANTGELFF.

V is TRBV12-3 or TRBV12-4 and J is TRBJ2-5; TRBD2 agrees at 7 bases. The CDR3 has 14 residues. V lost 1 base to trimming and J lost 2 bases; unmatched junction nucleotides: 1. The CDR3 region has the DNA TGTGCCAGCAGTTTAGGGGGACTACAAGAGACCCAGTACTTC. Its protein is CASSLGGLQETQYF.

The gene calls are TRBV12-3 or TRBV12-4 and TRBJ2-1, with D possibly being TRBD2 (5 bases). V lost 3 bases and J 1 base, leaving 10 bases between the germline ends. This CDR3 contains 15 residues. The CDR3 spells CASSLRGPSYNEQFF. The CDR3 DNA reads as TGTGCCAGCAGTTTGAGAGGGCCATCCTACAATGAGCAGTTCTTC.

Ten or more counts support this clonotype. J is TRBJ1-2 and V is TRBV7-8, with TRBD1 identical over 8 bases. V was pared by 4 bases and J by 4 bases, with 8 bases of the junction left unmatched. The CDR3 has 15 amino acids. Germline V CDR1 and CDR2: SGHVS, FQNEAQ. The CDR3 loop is CASSSWTGPFYGYTF. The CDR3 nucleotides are TGTGCCAGCAGCTCCTGGACAGGGCCCTTCTATGGCTACACCTTC.

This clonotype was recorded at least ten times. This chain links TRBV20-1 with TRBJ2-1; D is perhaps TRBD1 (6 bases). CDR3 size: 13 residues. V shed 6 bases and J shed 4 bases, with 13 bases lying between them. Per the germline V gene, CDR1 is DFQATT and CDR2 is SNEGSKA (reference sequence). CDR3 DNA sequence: TGCAGTGCCCCAGGGACATCGTACAATGAGCAGTTCTTC. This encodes CSAPGTSYNEQFF.

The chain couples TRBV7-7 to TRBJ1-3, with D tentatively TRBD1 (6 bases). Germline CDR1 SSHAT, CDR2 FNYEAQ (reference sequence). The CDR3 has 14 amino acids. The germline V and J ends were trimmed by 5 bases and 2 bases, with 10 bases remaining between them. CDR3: CASSQQGPGNTIYF. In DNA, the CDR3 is TGTGCCAGCAGCCAACAGGGTCCTGGAAACACCATATATTTT. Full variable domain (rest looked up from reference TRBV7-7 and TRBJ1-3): GAGVSQSPRYKVTKRGQDVTLRCDPISSHATLYWYQQALGQGPEFLTYFNYEAQPDKSGLPSDRFSAERPEGSISTLTIQRTEQRDSAMYRCASSQQGPGNTIYFGEGSWLTVV.

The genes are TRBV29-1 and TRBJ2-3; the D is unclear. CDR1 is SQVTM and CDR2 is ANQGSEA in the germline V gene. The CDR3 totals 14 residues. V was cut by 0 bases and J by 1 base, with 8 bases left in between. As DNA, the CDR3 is TGCAGCGTTGAAGAATCGAGCGGCACAGATACGCAGTATTTT. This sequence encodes CSVEESSGTDTQYF.

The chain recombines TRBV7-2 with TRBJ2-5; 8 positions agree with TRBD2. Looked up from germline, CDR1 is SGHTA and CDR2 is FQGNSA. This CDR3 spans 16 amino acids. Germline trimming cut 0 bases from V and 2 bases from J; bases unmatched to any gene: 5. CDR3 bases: TGTGCCAGCAGCTTAGCTGTCACTAGCGGACAAGAGACCCAGTACTTC. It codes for CASSLAVTSGQETQYF.

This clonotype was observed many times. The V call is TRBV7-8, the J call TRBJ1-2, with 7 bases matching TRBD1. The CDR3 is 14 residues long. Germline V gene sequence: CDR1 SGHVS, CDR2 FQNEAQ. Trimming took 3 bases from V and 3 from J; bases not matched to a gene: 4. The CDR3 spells CASSFQGEDYGYTF. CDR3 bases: TGTGCCAGCAGCTTTCAGGGGGAGGACTATGGCTACACCTTC.

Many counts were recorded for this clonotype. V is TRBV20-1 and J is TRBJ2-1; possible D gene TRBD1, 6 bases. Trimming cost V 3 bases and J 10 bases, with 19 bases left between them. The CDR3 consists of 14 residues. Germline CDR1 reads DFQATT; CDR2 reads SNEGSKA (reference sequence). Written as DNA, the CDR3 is TGCAGTGCTAGCCCGCAAACAGGGTTAGCGGAGCAGTTCTTC. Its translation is CSASPQTGLAEQFF.

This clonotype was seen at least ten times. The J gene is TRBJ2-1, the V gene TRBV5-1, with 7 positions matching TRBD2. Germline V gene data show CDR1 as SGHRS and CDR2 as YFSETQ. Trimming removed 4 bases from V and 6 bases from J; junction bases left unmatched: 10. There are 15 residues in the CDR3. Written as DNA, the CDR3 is TGCGCCAGCAGCCAGCAGGTTGGGAGGGGCAATGAGCAGTTCTTC. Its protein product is CASSQQVGRGNEQFF.

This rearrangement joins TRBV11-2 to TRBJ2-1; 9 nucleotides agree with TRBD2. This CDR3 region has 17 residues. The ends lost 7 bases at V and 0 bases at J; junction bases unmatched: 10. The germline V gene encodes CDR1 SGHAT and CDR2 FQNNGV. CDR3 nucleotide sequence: TGTGCCAGCAATAGGCTAGCGGGACACAGCTCCTACAATGAGCAGTTCTTC. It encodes CASNRLAGHSSYNEQFF.

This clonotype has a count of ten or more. CDR3 in amino acids: CSVDGGRAAEQYF. CDR3 nucleotides: TGCAGCGTTGATGGCGGGAGGGCCGCCGAGCAGTACTTC. This sequence joins TRBV29-1 and TRBJ2-7, with 9 nucleotides matching TRBD2. This CDR3 has 13 residues. Germline lookup yields CDR1 SQVTM and CDR2 ANQGSEA. V trimming: 3 bases; J trimming: 6 bases; junction bases outside the gene matches: 6.

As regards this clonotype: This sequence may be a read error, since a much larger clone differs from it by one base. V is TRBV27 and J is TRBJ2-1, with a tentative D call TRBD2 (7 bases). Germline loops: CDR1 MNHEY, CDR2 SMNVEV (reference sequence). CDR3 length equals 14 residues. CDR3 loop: CTSRGGGTYNEQFF. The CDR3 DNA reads TGTACCAGCAGGGGCGGGGGAACCTACAATGAGCAGTTCTTC.

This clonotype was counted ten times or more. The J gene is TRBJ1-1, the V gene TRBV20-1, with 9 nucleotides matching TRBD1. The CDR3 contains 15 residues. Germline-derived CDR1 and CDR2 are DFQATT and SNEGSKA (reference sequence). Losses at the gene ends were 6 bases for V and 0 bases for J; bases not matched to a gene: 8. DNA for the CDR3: TGCAGTGCCTTAGGACAGGGGCAGATGAACACTGAAGCTTTCTTT. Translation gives CSALGQGQMNTEAFF.

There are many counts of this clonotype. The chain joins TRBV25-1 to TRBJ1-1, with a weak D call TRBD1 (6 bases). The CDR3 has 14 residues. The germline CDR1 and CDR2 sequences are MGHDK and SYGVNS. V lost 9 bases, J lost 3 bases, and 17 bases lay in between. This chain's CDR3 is CASTGSSGYTEAFF. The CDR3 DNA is TGTGCCAGTACAGGGTCCTCAGGCTACACTGAAGCTTTCTTT.

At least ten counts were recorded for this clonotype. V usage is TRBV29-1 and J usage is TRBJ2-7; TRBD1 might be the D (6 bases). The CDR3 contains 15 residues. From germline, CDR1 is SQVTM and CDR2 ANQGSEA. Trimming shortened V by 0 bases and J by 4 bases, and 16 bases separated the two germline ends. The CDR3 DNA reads TGCAGCGTTGAAGATGGGCAGGGGTCGCGTTACGAGCAGTACTTC. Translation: CSVEDGQGSRYEQYF.

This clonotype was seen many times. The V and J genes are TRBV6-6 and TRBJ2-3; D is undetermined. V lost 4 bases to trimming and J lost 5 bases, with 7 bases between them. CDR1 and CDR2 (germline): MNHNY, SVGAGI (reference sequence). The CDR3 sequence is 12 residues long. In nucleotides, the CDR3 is TGTGCCAGCAGTTCCCAGGTAGATACGCAGTATTTT. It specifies CASSSQVDTQYF.

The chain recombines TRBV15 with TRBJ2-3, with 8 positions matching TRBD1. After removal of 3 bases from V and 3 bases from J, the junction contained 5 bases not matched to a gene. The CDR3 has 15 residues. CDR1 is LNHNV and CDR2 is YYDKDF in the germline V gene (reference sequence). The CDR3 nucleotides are TGTGCCACCAGCAGCAGACAGGGGATTACAGATACGCAGTATTTT. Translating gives CATSSRQGITDTQYF.

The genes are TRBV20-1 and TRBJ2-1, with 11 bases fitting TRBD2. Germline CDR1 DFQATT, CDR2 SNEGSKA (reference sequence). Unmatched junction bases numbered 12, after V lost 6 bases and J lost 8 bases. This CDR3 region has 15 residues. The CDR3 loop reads CSAQLLAGVLHEQFF. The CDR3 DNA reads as TGCAGTGCCCAATTACTAGCGGGAGTTTTGCATGAGCAGTTCTTC.

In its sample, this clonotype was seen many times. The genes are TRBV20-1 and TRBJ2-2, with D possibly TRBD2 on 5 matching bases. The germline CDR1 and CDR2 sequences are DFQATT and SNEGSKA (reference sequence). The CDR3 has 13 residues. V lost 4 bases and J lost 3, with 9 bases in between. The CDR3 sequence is CSATRVDTGELFF. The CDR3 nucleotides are TGCAGTGCTACGCGGGTGGACACCGGGGAGCTGTTTTTT.